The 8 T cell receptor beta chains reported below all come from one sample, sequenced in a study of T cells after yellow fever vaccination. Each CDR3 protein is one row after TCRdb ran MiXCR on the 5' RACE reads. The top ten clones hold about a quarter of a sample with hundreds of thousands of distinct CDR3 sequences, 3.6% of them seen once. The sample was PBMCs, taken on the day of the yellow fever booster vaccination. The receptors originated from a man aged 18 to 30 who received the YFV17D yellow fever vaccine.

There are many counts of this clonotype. The CDR3 sequence is CASGSHPSYEQYF. In DNA, the CDR3 is TGTGCCAGCGGGTCCCACCCCTCCTACGAGCAGTACTTC. This chain connects TRBV6-5 to TRBJ2-7, with D uncertain. The V and J ends lost 8 bases and 0 bases respectively, with 11 bases between them. Germline V gene data show CDR1 as MNHEY and CDR2 as SVGAGI. This CDR3 is 13 amino acids long.

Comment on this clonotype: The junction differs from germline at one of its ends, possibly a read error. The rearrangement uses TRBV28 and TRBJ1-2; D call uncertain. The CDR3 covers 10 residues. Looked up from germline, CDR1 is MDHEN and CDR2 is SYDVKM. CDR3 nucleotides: TGTGCCAGCAGTCATGGACCTTCTATTTTC. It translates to CASSHGPSIF.

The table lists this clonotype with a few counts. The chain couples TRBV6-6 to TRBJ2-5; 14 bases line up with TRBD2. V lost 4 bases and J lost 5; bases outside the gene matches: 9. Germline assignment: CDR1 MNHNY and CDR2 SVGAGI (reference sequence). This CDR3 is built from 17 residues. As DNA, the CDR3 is TGTGCCAGCAGTTGGGAGACCGGGACTAGCGGGGGTGAGACCCAGTACTTC. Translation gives CASSWETGTSGGETQYF.

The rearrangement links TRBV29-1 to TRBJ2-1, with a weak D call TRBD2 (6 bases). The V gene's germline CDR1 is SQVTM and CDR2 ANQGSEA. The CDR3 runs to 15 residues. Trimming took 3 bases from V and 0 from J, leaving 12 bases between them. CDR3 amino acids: CSVEGRGLSYNEQFF. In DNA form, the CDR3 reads TGCAGCGTTGAGGGGCGGGGTCTCTCCTACAATGAGCAGTTCTTC.

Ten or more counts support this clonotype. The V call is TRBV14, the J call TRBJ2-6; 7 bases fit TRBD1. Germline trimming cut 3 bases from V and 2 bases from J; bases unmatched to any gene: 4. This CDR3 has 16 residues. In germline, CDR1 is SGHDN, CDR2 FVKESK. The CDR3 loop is CASSHNRGTGANVLTF. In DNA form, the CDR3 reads TGTGCCAGCAGCCACAACAGGGGAACTGGGGCCAACGTCCTGACTTTC.

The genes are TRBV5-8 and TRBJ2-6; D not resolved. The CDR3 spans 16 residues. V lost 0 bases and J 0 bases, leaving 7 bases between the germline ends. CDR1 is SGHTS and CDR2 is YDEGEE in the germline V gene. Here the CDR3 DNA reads TGTGCCAGCAGCTTGGCGACCAGCTCTGGGGCCAACGTCCTGACTTTC. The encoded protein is CASSLATSSGANVLTF.

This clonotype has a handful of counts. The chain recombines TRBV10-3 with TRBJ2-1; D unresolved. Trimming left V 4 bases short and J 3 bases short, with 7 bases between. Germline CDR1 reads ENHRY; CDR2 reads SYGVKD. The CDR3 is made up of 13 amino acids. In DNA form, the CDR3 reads TGTGCCATCAGTGGGCAGGTCTACAATGAGCAGTTCTTC. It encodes CAISGQVYNEQFF.

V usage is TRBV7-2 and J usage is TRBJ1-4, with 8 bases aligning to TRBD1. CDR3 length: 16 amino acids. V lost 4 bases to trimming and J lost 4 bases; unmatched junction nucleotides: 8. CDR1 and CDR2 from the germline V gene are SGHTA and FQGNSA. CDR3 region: CASSSDREGVNEKLFF. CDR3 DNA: TGTGCCAGCAGCTCGGACAGGGAAGGCGTTAATGAAAAACTGTTTTTT.